The rows below give T cell receptor beta chains drawn from one sample of a study of CXCR3-negative and CXCR3-positive naive CD8 T cells. TCRdb re-called the 5' RACE reads and gives one entry per CDR3 protein, without DNA. Its listing shows about 6,000 distinct CDR3 sequences. The sequenced sample consisted of naive CXCR3- CD8+ T cells from blood. The receptors shown here come from a human donor in good health. Some clones in this sample may be carry-over from other donors' samples. Each CDR3 is given with its conserved first and last residue. Expanded clones get a size class; other rows say once, few or many, or leave the size out.

>NA|14|TRBJ2-7|TRBV20-1
CSARGRDTPYEQYF
>NA|15|TRBJ2-1|TRBV5-1
CASSTGRASGNEQFF
>NA|13|TRBJ2-3|TRBV6-2/TRBV6-3
CASSYSVIDTQYF
>NA|21|TRBJ1-6|TRBV19
CASSIDRTALLYSSYNSPLHF
>medium-sized|16|TRBJ2-4|TRBV5-1
CASSLSGPREENIQYF
>NA|15|TRBJ1-1|TRBV6-5
CASSYSEGPNTEAFF
>NA|19|TRBJ2-3|TRBV7-3
CASSLTPLAVGYSTDTQYF
>NA|16|TRBJ2-3|TRBV21-1
CASSKRVAGSTDTQYF
>NA|14|TRBJ1-1|TRBV13
CASSLGTGRTEAFF
>NA|16|TRBJ1-3|TRBV18
CASSPPTGRSGNTIYF
>medium-sized|14|TRBJ1-2|TRBV7-9
CASTAGGESNGYTF
>medium-sized|15|TRBJ2-1|TRBV20-1
CSAEGGLAAFREQFF
>medium-sized|13|TRBJ2-5|TRBV7-9
CASSFAGQETQYF
>NA|16|TRBJ2-7|TRBV7-2
CASSLANLAETYEQYF
>NA|17|TRBJ2-2|TRBV5-1
CASSWDRQDRNTGELFF
>medium-sized|12|TRBJ1-1|TRBV5-5
CASSLLDTEAFF
>NA|15|TRBJ2-2|TRBV5-6
CASSETPDSYGELFF
>NA|14|TRBJ2-5|TRBV25-1
CASSGLAGGPGEYF
>medium-sized|16|TRBJ2-5|TRBV9
CASSAGLAGDQETQYF
>NA|11|TRBJ2-3|TRBV7-9
CASSFRDTQYF
>medium-sized|15|TRBJ2-2|TRBV29-1
CSVEGQGSNTGELFF
>NA|15|TRBJ2-1|TRBV7-2
CASSHSGGDYNEQFF
>medium-sized|15|TRBJ2-3|TRBV4-3
CASSQDDLPADTQYF
>medium-sized|13|TRBJ1-1|TRBV29-1
CSVEVPLNTEAFF
>medium-sized|14|TRBJ2-5|TRBV29-1
CSVVSRSAQETQYF
>NA|13|TRBJ1-3|TRBV29-1
CSAYENSGNTIYF
>medium-sized|14|TRBJ2-5|TRBV7-9
CASSLAQGGETQYF
>NA|14|TRBJ1-2|TRBV6-6
CASSYPEGFYGYTF
>medium-sized|13|TRBJ2-1|TRBV29-1
CSVEQFSYNEQFF
>medium-sized|16|TRBJ2-7|TRBV27
CASSLSHGARGYEQYF
>NA|14|TRBJ2-3|TRBV6-2/TRBV6-3
CAIRDRGETDTQYF
>NA|15|TRBJ2-3|TRBV18
CASSPRDYLTDTQYF
>NA|15|TRBJ1-6|TRBV29-1
CSVRTGTRDGSPLHF
>medium-sized|14|TRBJ1-1|TRBV27
CASSFAGDFTEAFF
>NA|13|TRBJ2-7|TRBV28
CASKTEPFYEQYF
>NA|14|TRBJ2-7|TRBV20-1
CSARPPGGRNEQYF
>NA|11|TRBJ1-2|TRBV29-1
CSVDRDYGYTF
>NA|12|TRBJ2-7|TRBV7-9
CASSQGPIEQYF
>NA|16|TRBJ2-1|TRBV29-1
CSVEKGRDGSYNEQFF
>NA|13|TRBJ2-7|TRBV29-1
CSVPSGFGNEQYF